One sample yielded the 31 T cell receptor beta chains listed below, sequenced in a study of brain T cells in children with intractable seizures. Sequencing was performed with immunoSEQ multiplex PCR; in TCRdb, only in-frame clones are kept and a portion is missing. The repertoire holds 50,000 to 80,000 clones, with approximately 94% as singletons. Sequenced material: peripheral blood, taken at surgery. All receptors come from a boy in the first two years of life with focal cortical dysplasia and intractable seizures.

The chain employs TRBV4-1 and TRBJ2-3, with D maybe TRBD2 (5 bases). The CDR3 is made up of 16 amino acids. Trimming stripped 4 bases from V and 4 bases from J, with 18 bases between. Germline CDR1 MGHRA, CDR2 YSYEKL. The CDR3 loop reads CASSRRREGGADTQYF. The CDR3 DNA sequence: TGCGCCAGCAGCCGCCGCCGGGAAGGAGGCGCAGATACGCAGTATTTT.

This rearrangement joins TRBV5-5 to TRBJ2-5, with D possibly called TRBD1 or TRBD2 (6 bases each). Trimming took off 4 bases at V and 0 bases at J, with 10 bases between the two ends. This CDR3 spans 14 amino acids. Germline V gives CDR1 SGHKS, CDR2 YYEKEE (reference sequence). The CDR3 coding sequence is TGTGCCAGCAGCGGGGGCGGGGACCAAGAGACCCAGTACTTC. Translated: CASSGGGDQETQYF. Together with reference TRBV5-5 and TRBJ2-5, the CDR3 gives the full variable domain: DAGVTQSPTHLIKTRGQQVTLRCSPISGHKSVSWYQQVLGQGPQFIFQYYEKEERGRGNFPDRFSARQFPNYSSELNVNALLLGDSALYLCASSGGGDQETQYFGPGTRLLVL.

This chain joins TRBV27 and TRBJ1-2; the D gene is possibly TRBD1 (5 bases). The length of the CDR3 is 16 residues. Trimming shortened V by 3 bases and J by 8 bases, and 22 bases separated the two germline ends. Germline values: CDR1 MNHEY, CDR2 SMNVEV (reference sequence). The CDR3 here is CASSFLSSAGIDGYTF. In DNA, the CDR3 is TGTGCCAGCAGTTTTCTCTCCTCGGCAGGGATAGACGGCTACACCTTC.

This sequence joins TRBV4-2 and TRBJ2-5, with D tentatively TRBD2 (6 bases). The CDR3 is made up of 14 amino acids. Germline CDR1 LGHNA, CDR2 YNFKEQ. Between the trimmed V and J ends, which lost 0 bases and 2 bases, there was a span of 7 bases. CDR3 bases: TGTGCCAGCAGCCAAGAGGGACTGCAAGAGACCCAGTACTTC. Amino acids: CASSQEGLQETQYF.

The chain is built from TRBV19 and TRBJ2-3; TRBD2 aligns across 7 bases. The trim removed 6 bases at V and 4 bases at J, leaving 13 bases unmatched. The CDR3 runs to 16 residues. Germline CDR1 is LNHDA and CDR2 is SQIVND (reference sequence). The CDR3 DNA is TGTGCCAGTAGGCAGACTAGCCCACCCTTCGCAGATACGCAGTATTTT. Protein product: CASRQTSPPFADTQYF. Full variable domain (rest looked up from reference TRBV19 and TRBJ2-3): DGGITQSPKYLFRKEGQNVTLSCEQNLNHDAMYWYRQDPGQGLRLIYYSQIVNDFQKGDIAEGYSVSREKKESFPLTVTSAQKNPTAFYLCASRQTSPPFADTQYFGPGTRLTVL.

The V and J genes are TRBV5-1 and TRBJ1-4; 7 bases are a match to TRBD1. Germline lookup yields CDR1 SGHRS and CDR2 YFSETQ. Trimming removed 0 bases from V and 1 base from J; junction bases left unmatched: 6. This CDR3 comprises 17 residues. CDR3 bases: TGCGCCAGCAGCTTGGCAGGGGGAAGTGGAACTAATGAAAAACTGTTTTTT. Its translation: CASSLAGGSGTNEKLFF.

The chain recombines TRBV27 with TRBJ2-7, with D perhaps matching TRBD2 (5 bases). Per the germline V gene, CDR1 is MNHEY and CDR2 is SMNVEV (reference sequence). With 3 bases removed from V and 6 bases from J, the gap between germline ends came to 12 bases. CDR3 length equals 13 residues. The CDR3 here is CASSFLMAGEQYF. CDR3 nucleotides: TGTGCCAGCAGTTTCCTAATGGCGGGCGAGCAGTACTTC.

This clone appeared a few times. The chain combines TRBV2 with TRBJ1-1, with 7 bases identical to TRBD1. This CDR3 is built from 14 residues. Germline CDR1 SNHLY, CDR2 FYNNEI. The trim removed 11 bases at V and 1 base at J, leaving 10 bases unmatched. CDR3 coding DNA: TGTGCCTGCGGCAGGGGACAGAGGAACACTGAAGCTTTCTTT. It is translated as CACGRGQRNTEAFF.

The chain recombines TRBV19 with TRBJ2-2; 8 nucleotides align to TRBD1. Looked up from germline, CDR1 is LNHDA and CDR2 is SQIVND (reference sequence). After removal of 8 bases from V and 4 bases from J, the junction contained 12 bases not matched to a gene. The CDR3 totals 16 residues. Written as DNA, the CDR3 is TGTGCCAGTCAGGGCGGCAGGGGGCCGAGCACCGGGGAGCTGTTTTTT. Its translation is CASQGGRGPSTGELFF. Based on the CDR3 plus reference TRBV19 and TRBJ2-2, the full variable domain is DGGITQSPKYLFRKEGQNVTLSCEQNLNHDAMYWYRQDPGQGLRLIYYSQIVNDFQKGDIAEGYSVSREKKESFPLTVTSAQKNPTAFYLCASQGGRGPSTGELFFGEGSRLTVL.

The chain uses TRBV4-3 and TRBJ1-1; TRBD1 is a possible D gene (5 bases). V dropped 1 base and J dropped 6 bases, with 15 bases sitting between them. The CDR3 is made up of 15 amino acids. The germline CDR1 and CDR2 sequences are LGHNA and YSLEER. The CDR3 DNA is TGCGCCAGCAGCCAAGCCCTTGGGGGAGGGGCTGAAGCTTTCTTT. Protein: CASSQALGGGAEAFF.

This clone was detected only once. The CDR3 spells CASSRQPVAGSSYNEQFF. The DNA of the CDR3 is TGTGCCAGCAGCCGGCAGCCCGTCGCGGGGAGCTCCTACAATGAGCAGTTCTTC. The chain joins TRBV5-4 to TRBJ2-1; the D gene is possibly TRBD2 (6 bases). The CDR3 extends over 18 amino acids. Looked up from germline, CDR1 is SGHNT and CDR2 is YYREEE (reference sequence). The V end lost 4 bases, the J end lost 0 bases, and 20 bases lay between the germline ends.

This chain connects TRBV6-5 to TRBJ2-1; the D gene is possibly TRBD1 (5 bases). CDR1 is MNHEY and CDR2 is SVGAGI in the germline V gene. This CDR3 comprises 14 residues. V lost 2 bases and J lost 7, with 12 bases in between. The CDR3 reads CASSYAQGLNEQFF. CDR3 in DNA: TGTGCCAGCAGTTACGCCCAGGGCCTGAATGAGCAGTTCTTC.

The V gene is TRBV4-2, the J gene TRBJ2-2; TRBD1 matches at 7 bases. This CDR3 comprises 15 residues. CDR1 is LGHNA, CDR2 YNFKEQ, per germline. V was pared by 4 bases and J by 6 bases, with 8 bases of the junction left unmatched. CDR3 sequence: CASSLETGLAGELFF. CDR3 sequence (DNA): TGTGCCAGCAGCCTTGAGACAGGGTTGGCCGGGGAGCTGTTTTTT.

The chain joins TRBV3-1 (or the pseudogene TRBV3-2) to TRBJ2-7; D ambiguous. The CDR3 spans 14 residues. V lost 0 bases and J 0 bases, leaving 6 bases between the germline ends. CDR1 and CDR2 from the germline V gene are LGHDT and YNNKEL (reference sequence). The CDR3 DNA reads TGTGCCAGCAGCCAAGATCCGGCCTCCTACGAGCAGTACTTC. It translates to CASSQDPASYEQYF.

This rearrangement joins TRBV12-5 to TRBJ2-3; 7 bases align to TRBD2. V dropped 6 bases and J dropped 4; count of bases not matched to a gene: 13. CDR1 and CDR2 (germline): LGHNT, FRNRAP. The CDR3 contains 16 residues. For the CDR3, the DNA is TGTGCTAGTGGCCTAACCCTTGCGGGGGACGCAGATACGCAGTATTTT. Its protein is CASGLTLAGDADTQYF.

This sequence joins TRBV9 and TRBJ2-2; 7 nucleotides match TRBD2. The CDR3 contains 18 residues. V lost 4 bases to trimming and J lost 1 base; unmatched junction nucleotides: 13. Per germline, CDR1 SGDLS and CDR2 YYNGEE. CDR3: CASSPRWREIGNTGELFF. In nucleotides, the CDR3 is TGTGCCAGCAGCCCCCGATGGCGGGAGATAGGGAACACCGGGGAGCTGTTTTTT.

This chain connects TRBV5-4 to TRBJ2-5, with D hard to call. The V gene lost 1 base and the J gene lost 2 bases, with 9 bases spanning the gap. Per the germline V gene, CDR1 is SGHNT and CDR2 is YYREEE (reference sequence). The CDR3 has 14 residues. The chain's CDR3 is CASSLKGTQETQYF. In DNA, the CDR3 is TGTGCCAGCAGCTTGAAGGGAACTCAAGAGACCCAGTACTTC.

The V call is TRBV27, the J call TRBJ2-1; 9 bases match TRBD2. This CDR3 region has 14 residues. Germline CDR1 reads MNHEY; CDR2 reads SMNVEV (reference sequence). J lost 6 bases, V lost 3 bases, and 3 bases had no gene match. The CDR3 sequence is CASSLGTSSNEQFF. Here the CDR3 DNA reads TGTGCCAGCAGTTTGGGGACTAGCAGCAATGAGCAGTTCTTC.

CDR3: CASSVQGLAGNTIYF. As DNA, the CDR3 is TGTGCCAGCAGCGTTCAGGGTTTGGCCGGAAACACCATATATTTT. The gene calls are TRBV9 and TRBJ1-3, with D possibly matching TRBD1 (5 bases). The CDR3 contains 15 residues. Germline-derived CDR1 and CDR2 are SGDLS and YYNGEE. Trimming took 2 bases from V and 4 from J, leaving 13 bases between them.

The gene calls are TRBV3-1 (or the pseudogene TRBV3-2) and TRBJ2-1, with 11 bases matching TRBD1. Losses at the gene ends were 3 bases for V and 6 bases for J; bases not matched to a gene: 13. Germline V gives CDR1 LGHDT, CDR2 YNNKEL (reference sequence). The CDR3 loop spans 18 amino acids. CDR3 residues: CASSHHTNTGTGGNEQFF. CDR3 bases: TGTGCCAGCAGCCACCATACTAATACCGGGACAGGGGGCAATGAGCAGTTCTTC.

Regarding this clone: The sample has other DNA sequences that encode this CDR3 too. The CDR3 sequence: CASSLLGNTEAFF. In DNA, the CDR3 is TGTGCCAGCAGCTTACTAGGGAACACTGAAGCTTTCTTT. V usage is TRBV7-2 and J usage is TRBJ1-1, with D unclear. Trimming cost V 2 bases and J 1 base, with 5 bases left between them. Germline V gene data show CDR1 as SGHTA and CDR2 as FQGNSA. This CDR3 is built from 13 residues. Full variable domain (remainder filled in from reference TRBV7-2 and TRBJ1-1): GAGVSQSPSNKVTEKGKDVELRCDPISGHTALYWYRQSLGQGLEFLIYFQGNSAPDKSGLPSDRFSAERTGGSVSTLTIQRTQQEDSAVYLCASSLLGNTEAFFGQGTRLTVV.

This rearrangement joins TRBV5-6 to TRBJ1-1; no clear D. The V gene lost 2 bases and the J gene lost 3 bases, with 8 bases spanning the gap. This CDR3 has 13 amino acids. The germline gives CDR1 SGHDT, CDR2 YYEEEE. The CDR3 spells CASSFSPDTEAFF. CDR3 coding DNA: TGTGCCAGCAGCTTTTCGCCAGACACTGAAGCTTTCTTT.

This chain links TRBV5-1 with TRBJ1-6, with D tentatively TRBD1 (6 bases). The CDR3 is 16 residues long. CDR1 is SGHRS, CDR2 YFSETQ, per germline. Trimming took off 4 bases at V and 7 bases at J, with 18 bases between the two ends. This chain's CDR3 is CASSRSGTGTNSPLHF. The CDR3 DNA reads as TGCGCCAGCAGCCGGTCGGGAACAGGGACAAATTCACCCCTCCACTTT.

There are a few counts of this clone. This rearrangement joins TRBV19 to TRBJ1-3; TRBD1 is a possible D gene (5 bases). The V gene's germline CDR1 is LNHDA and CDR2 SQIVND (reference sequence). The CDR3 is 16 amino acids. Trimming took off 7 bases at V and 4 bases at J, with 20 bases between the two ends. The CDR3 spells CASTSWSAGYGNTIYF. CDR3 sequence (DNA): TGTGCCAGTACCTCGTGGTCCGCAGGGTACGGAAACACCATATATTTT.

This rearrangement joins TRBV10-3 to TRBJ2-3; D may match TRBD1 or TRBD2 (6 bases each). Germline V CDR1 and CDR2: ENHRY, SYGVKD. The V end was cut by 4 bases, the J end by 4 bases, with 15 bases between. The CDR3 spans 15 residues. Here the CDR3 DNA reads TGTGCCATCAGTGGAGGGGGGATCGTTGCAGATACGCAGTATTTT. Translated, it gives CAISGGGIVADTQYF.

The V call is TRBV7-3, the J call TRBJ2-7; D is unclear. Trimming pared 2 bases from V and 3 bases from J, leaving 8 bases between. Germline V gene data show CDR1 as SGHTA and CDR2 as FQGTGA. CDR3 length: 13 amino acids. CDR3 loop: CASSLADRYEQYF. CDR3 nucleotides: TGTGCCAGCAGCTTAGCGGACCGCTACGAGCAGTACTTC. The full variable domain, in which reference TRBV7-3 and TRBJ2-7 provide the parts outside the CDR3, is GAGVSQTPSNKVTEKGKYVELRCDPISGHTALYWYRQSLGQGPEFLIYFQGTGAADDSGLPNDRFFAVRPEGSVSTLKIQRTERGDSAVYLCASSLADRYEQYFGPGTRLTVT.

The rearrangement links TRBV6-5 to TRBJ2-2; 7 positions match TRBD1. The length of the CDR3 is 14 residues. The J segment lost 1 base and the V segment lost 5 bases, leaving 1 base of the junction unmatched. Germline lookup yields CDR1 MNHEY and CDR2 SVGAGI. CDR3 coding DNA: TGTGCCAGCAGTCGACAGGGGAACACCGGGGAGCTGTTTTTT. This encodes CASSRQGNTGELFF.

This chain uses TRBV28 with TRBJ2-1; TRBD2 aligns across 8 bases. V gave up 6 bases and J gave up 0 bases; unmatched junction bases: 7. Germline V gene data show CDR1 as MDHEN and CDR2 as SYDVKM. This CDR3 has 16 residues. CDR3 in amino acids: CASRTSVESSYNEQFF. The CDR3 region has the DNA TGTGCCAGCAGGACTAGCGTAGAGAGCTCCTACAATGAGCAGTTCTTC.

The chain joins TRBV28 to TRBJ1-6; D uncertain. Between the trimmed V and J ends, which lost 6 bases and 3 bases, there was a span of 6 bases. Germline V gene data show CDR1 as MDHEN and CDR2 as SYDVKM. This CDR3 is built from 13 residues. In DNA, the CDR3 is TGTGCCAGCAGGCTTGGCTATAATTCACCCCTCCACTTT. This sequence encodes CASRLGYNSPLHF.

This sequence joins TRBV6-2 or TRBV6-3 and TRBJ2-1; D may be TRBD2 (6 bases). Germline V gives CDR1 MNHEY, CDR2 SVGEGT. V dropped 5 bases and J dropped 5 bases, with 16 bases sitting between them. There are 15 residues in the CDR3. The CDR3 loop reads CASSPPSGRDNEQFF. DNA for the CDR3: TGTGCCAGCAGTCCCCCTTCCGGGAGAGACAATGAGCAGTTCTTC.

V and J are TRBV4-1 and TRBJ2-1; possible D gene TRBD1, 5 bases. The germline gives CDR1 MGHRA, CDR2 YSYEKL. V lost 2 bases, J lost 2 bases, and 10 bases lay in between. The CDR3 covers 15 residues. CDR3 protein: CASSQPDSTYNEQFF. The CDR3 bases are TGCGCCAGCAGCCAACCAGACAGCACCTACAATGAGCAGTTCTTC.